The 30 T cell receptor beta chains reported below all come from one sample, sequenced in a study of blood T cell repertoires in COVID-19 (dated by TCRdb to 2020 to 2022). Libraries were prepared through the immunoSEQ multiplex PCR assay. TCRdb carries this immuneACCESS record with in-frame sequences only. Its versions omit some clonotypes, under half of them owing to an unresolved V gene in the studies checked, with the rest unexplained. The sample table lists 120,000 or so clones, 85% to 90% of them with a count of one. The top ten constitute 1.5% of the sample. Input material: peripheral blood. The receptors come from a human donor in a cohort sampled during active COVID-19.

The chain joins TRBV2 to TRBJ1-2, with a weak D call TRBD1 (6 bases). This CDR3 comprises 14 residues. Germline lookup yields CDR1 SNHLY and CDR2 FYNNEI. V was pared by 3 bases and J by 4 bases, with 12 bases between. For the CDR3, the DNA is TGTGCCAGCAGTGATAGGGGGGGGAGCTATGGCTACACCTTC. This gives the protein CASSDRGGSYGYTF.

The V call is TRBV5-1, the J call TRBJ2-5; maybe TRBD2 (5 bases). The CDR3 is made up of 14 amino acids. V was cut by 6 bases and J by 5 bases, with 17 bases left in between. Germline-derived CDR1 and CDR2 are SGHRS and YFSETQ. CDR3: CASTAGVPGETQYF. The CDR3 nucleotides read TGCGCCAGCACCGCTGGGGTACCGGGGGAGACCCAGTACTTC.

This clone was seen once. This chain uses TRBV28 with TRBJ2-2; 7 bases map to TRBD1. This CDR3 contains 15 residues. V lost 6 bases, J lost 1 base, and 5 bases stayed unmatched. Germline V gives CDR1 MDHEN, CDR2 SYDVKM. The CDR3: CASRVTGLNTGELFF. CDR3 nucleotides: TGTGCCAGCAGGGTGACAGGGCTGAACACCGGGGAGCTGTTTTTT.

As for this clone: One end of the junction is discordant with germline, which a read error may explain. This chain connects TRBV3-1 (or the pseudogene TRBV3-2) to TRBJ2-5; 7 bases align to TRBD2. Germline CDR1 reads LGHDT; CDR2 reads YNNKEL (reference sequence). The CDR3 is 12 residues long. The CDR3 sequence: CASSQGGSISDF. The CDR3, as DNA: TGTGCCAGCAGCCAAGGCGGGAGTATTTCGGACTTC.

The J gene is TRBJ2-3, the V gene TRBV5-1, with 10 bases that match TRBD2. V lost 1 base, J lost 4 bases, and 6 bases stayed unmatched. Germline loops: CDR1 SGHRS, CDR2 YFSETQ. This CDR3 is built from 16 residues. In DNA form, the CDR3 reads TGCGCCAGCAGCTTGCTGACTAGCGGGCCCTCAGATACGCAGTATTTT. Translated: CASSLLTSGPSDTQYF.

The genes are TRBV2 and TRBJ1-4; TRBD1 matches 7 bases. The germline V gene has CDR1 SNHLY and CDR2 FYNNEI. The junction had 8 bases not matched to a gene; V was cut back by 4 bases and J by 6 bases. This CDR3 has 15 residues. CDR3 DNA: TGTGCCAGCAGTGGGCGGGGACAGACTGATGAAAAACTGTTTTTT. Translation gives CASSGRGQTDEKLFF. The full variable domain, in which reference TRBV2 and TRBJ1-4 provide the parts outside the CDR3, is EPEVTQTPSHQVTQMGQEVILRCVPISNHLYFYWYRQILGQKVEFLVSFYNNEISEKSEIFDDQFSVERPDGSNFTLKIRSTKLEDSAMYFCASSGRGQTDEKLFFGSGTQLSVL.

This clone occurred many times. The J gene is TRBJ1-5, the V gene TRBV19, with D possibly being TRBD1 (5 bases). V dropped 5 bases and J dropped 2 bases, with 10 bases sitting between them. The germline V gene encodes CDR1 LNHDA and CDR2 SQIVND (reference sequence). CDR3 length equals 14 residues. The CDR3 region is CASSPGGGNQPQHF. CDR3 nucleotide sequence: TGTGCCAGTAGTCCCGGAGGGGGCAATCAGCCCCAGCATTTT.

The chain carries TRBV30 and TRBJ2-1; D possibly corresponds to TRBD1 (5 bases). Germline lookup yields CDR1 GTSNPN and CDR2 SVGIG (reference sequence). Trimming shortened V by 7 bases and J by 5 bases, and 12 bases separated the two germline ends. This CDR3 has 12 amino acids. The CDR3 DNA sequence: TGTGCCTCGACTCGACAGAACAATGAGCAGTTCTTC. This codes for CASTRQNNEQFF.

J is TRBJ1-2 and V is TRBV12-5; 7 bases line up with TRBD1. V dropped 0 bases and J dropped 4; count of bases not matched to a gene: 8. This CDR3 contains 16 residues. From germline, CDR1 is LGHNT and CDR2 FRNRAP. The CDR3 coding sequence is TGTGCTAGTGGTTTGGTACCAGACAGGGTAGGCTATGGCTACACCTTC. This codes for CASGLVPDRVGYGYTF.

This clone was observed once. The rearrangement joins TRBV4-2 to TRBJ2-4; possible D gene TRBD2, 8 bases. V lost 1 base and J 5 bases, leaving 15 bases between the germline ends. Germline lookup yields CDR1 LGHNA and CDR2 YNFKEQ. CDR3 length: 16 residues. DNA for the CDR3: TGTGCCAGCAGCCAAGTACAGGGGACTAGACAAAACATTCAGTACTTC. Its translation: CASSQVQGTRQNIQYF.

The chain combines TRBV6-4 with TRBJ2-3; the D gene is possibly TRBD2 (6 bases). The germline V gene has CDR1 MRHNA and CDR2 SNTAGT. The CDR3 is 15 amino acids. The ends were cut back, 0 bases at V and 3 bases at J, with 10 bases in the middle. The chain's CDR3 is CASSDSYGGTDTQYF. The CDR3 nucleotides read TGTGCCAGCAGTGACTCCTACGGGGGTACAGATACGCAGTATTTT.

CDR3 amino acids: CASTAGEGLDSPLHF. CDR3 bases: TGTGCCAGCACCGCGGGGGAGGGCCTAGATTCACCCCTCCACTTT. The rearrangement uses TRBV6-5 and TRBJ1-6, with D tentatively TRBD1 (5 bases). This CDR3 contains 15 residues. Germline V gives CDR1 MNHEY, CDR2 SVGAGI. V gave up 7 bases and J gave up 8 bases, with 18 bases separating them.

The gene calls are TRBV6-5 and TRBJ2-7, with 7 positions matching TRBD1. The CDR3 has 15 amino acids. Germline V CDR1 and CDR2: MNHEY, SVGAGI. The junction had 6 bases not matched to a gene; V was cut back by 2 bases and J by 2 bases. Here the CDR3 DNA reads TGTGCCAGCAGTTACGGACAGGCGACTACCTACGAGCAGTACTTC. Translating it yields CASSYGQATTYEQYF.

V is TRBV27 and J is TRBJ2-2, with TRBD1 identical over 7 bases. Trimming took 1 base from V and 5 from J; bases not matched to a gene: 1. Germline V gene data show CDR1 as MNHEY and CDR2 as SMNVEV (reference sequence). The CDR3 extends over 14 amino acids. The CDR3 DNA reads as TGTGCCAGCAGTTTATTGACAGGGACCGGGGAGCTGTTTTTT. Translating it yields CASSLLTGTGELFF.

V is TRBV7-9 and J is TRBJ2-3, with D possibly being TRBD2 (7 bases). The CDR3 covers 15 residues. With 5 bases removed from V and 4 bases from J, the gap between germline ends came to 16 bases. Germline V lookup: CDR1 SEHNR, CDR2 FQNEAQ (reference sequence). The CDR3 sequence: CASSQGLGGADTQYF. The CDR3 coding sequence is TGTGCCAGCAGCCAAGGACTAGGGGGGGCAGATACGCAGTATTTT.

The genes are TRBV7-6 and TRBJ2-6; possibly TRBD2 for D (6 bases). This CDR3 comprises 14 residues. CDR1 and CDR2 from the germline V gene are SGHVS and FNYEAQ. Trimming shortened V by 6 bases and J by 2 bases, and 8 bases separated the two germline ends. The CDR3 sequence is CASSGGAGANVLTF. The CDR3 DNA is TGTGCCAGCAGTGGCGGGGCTGGGGCCAACGTCCTGACTTTC.

CDR3 sequence reads: CASSQGQGNTEAFF. Here the CDR3 DNA reads TGTGCCAGCAGCCAAGGACAGGGAAACACTGAAGCTTTCTTT. The V gene is TRBV7-9, the J gene TRBJ1-1; 8 bases fit TRBD1. The length of the CDR3 is 14 residues. The junction had 4 bases not matched to a gene; V was cut back by 5 bases and J by 2 bases. Germline V lookup: CDR1 SEHNR, CDR2 FQNEAQ (reference sequence).

The chain employs TRBV28 and TRBJ1-1; TRBD1 matches 7 bases. There are 15 residues in the CDR3. Trimming removed 5 bases from V and 4 bases from J; junction bases left unmatched: 10. CDR1 and CDR2 (germline): MDHEN, SYDVKM. The CDR3 DNA reads TGTGCCAGCAGTAACGGCGACAGGGATAGCACTGAAGCTTTCTTT. Encoded protein: CASSNGDRDSTEAFF.

The chain is built from TRBV6-5 and TRBJ2-5, with 8 bases identical to TRBD2. Germline-derived CDR1 and CDR2 are MNHEY and SVGAGI. The CDR3 covers 15 residues. V lost 6 bases, J lost 5 bases, and 11 bases stayed unmatched. CDR3 bases: TGTGCCAGCAGCCGTGGACGGTCGGGGGGGGAGACCCAGTACTTC. It encodes CASSRGRSGGETQYF.

On this clone: One junction end does not reproduce the germline sequence, and a read error may be involved. The chain carries TRBV3-1 (or the pseudogene TRBV3-2) and TRBJ2-5; 12 nucleotides line up with TRBD2. The CDR3 is 16 residues long. Germline loops: CDR1 LGHDT, CDR2 YNNKEL (reference sequence). The DNA of the CDR3 is TGTGCCAGCAGCCATTCTAGCGGGGGGGACCAACAGACCCAGTACTTC. It is translated as CASSHSSGGDQQTQYF.

The chain joins TRBV2 to TRBJ2-7; TRBD1 matches 10 bases. The CDR3 spans 14 residues. After removal of 10 bases from V and 2 bases from J, the junction contained 8 bases not matched to a gene. Per germline, CDR1 SNHLY and CDR2 FYNNEI. The CDR3 coding sequence is TGTGCCATTGACACGGGACAGGGGACCTACGAGCAGTACTTC. This translates into CAIDTGQGTYEQYF.

The genes are TRBV7-6 and TRBJ1-3; 10 bases fit TRBD1. The CDR3 consists of 17 residues. Trimming removed 1 base from V and 0 bases from J; junction bases left unmatched: 3. CDR1 is SGHVS and CDR2 is FNYEAQ in the germline V gene. CDR3: CASSLDRTGGSGNTIYF. The CDR3 DNA reads TGTGCCAGCAGCTTAGACCGGACAGGGGGCTCTGGAAACACCATATATTTT. The whole variable domain, remainder taken from reference TRBV7-6 and TRBJ1-3, is GAGVSQSPRYKVTKRGQDVALRCDPISGHVSLYWYRQALGQGPEFLTYFNYEAQQDKSGLPNDRFSAERPEGSISTLTIQRTEQRDSAMYRCASSLDRTGGSGNTIYFGEGSWLTVV.

This clone was detected once. The rearrangement uses TRBV7-9 and TRBJ2-7, with 13 bases aligning to TRBD2. Germline values: CDR1 SEHNR, CDR2 FQNEAQ (reference sequence). This CDR3 is built from 18 residues. Trimming cost V 0 bases and J 5 bases; bases outside gene matches: 10. CDR3 DNA: TGTGCCAGCAGCTTAGCGAATGCCGGGACTAGCGGGAAGGACGAGCAGTACTTC. Translating it yields CASSLANAGTSGKDEQYF.

This clone was found a few times. The chain couples TRBV18 to TRBJ1-2; D perhaps matches TRBD1 (6 bases). Between the trimmed V and J ends, which lost 2 bases and 3 bases, there was a span of 16 bases. This CDR3 spans 16 amino acids. Germline values: CDR1 KGHSH, CDR2 LQKENI. Here the CDR3 reads CASSPLAGAKDYGYTF. The CDR3 DNA follows: TGTGCCAGCTCACCATTGGCGGGGGCGAAAGACTATGGCTACACCTTC. Full variable domain (rest looked up from reference TRBV18 and TRBJ1-2): NAGVMQNPRHLVRRRGQEARLRCSPMKGHSHVYWYRQLPEEGLKFMVYLQKENIIDESGMPKERFSAEFPKEGPSILRIQQVVRGDSAAYFCASSPLAGAKDYGYTFGSGTRLTVV.

The V and J genes are TRBV11-2 and TRBJ1-5, with D possibly TRBD1 on 5 matching bases. Germline loops: CDR1 SGHAT, CDR2 FQNNGV. The length of the CDR3 is 14 residues. V lost 6 bases, J lost 7 bases, and 16 bases lay in between. The CDR3 DNA reads as TGTGCCAGCAGTCCTTCAGGGCAGGGACAGCCCCAGCATTTT. Amino acid sequence: CASSPSGQGQPQHF.

Worth noting for this clone: The same CDR3 can be traced to other DNA sequences in this sample. This chain uses TRBV5-6 with TRBJ1-2, with 7 bases identical to TRBD1. Unmatched junction bases numbered 7, after V lost 4 bases and J lost 7 bases. Germline lookup yields CDR1 SGHDT and CDR2 YYEEEE. CDR3 size: 13 residues. CDR3 region: CASSPDRVFGYTF. The CDR3 nucleotides read TGTGCCAGCAGCCCCGACAGGGTTTTTGGCTACACCTTC.

This clone showed up just once. This sequence joins TRBV10-2 and TRBJ2-7; 9 bases fit TRBD1. This CDR3 is built from 16 residues. In germline, CDR1 is WSHSY, CDR2 SAAADI. V lost 3 bases, J lost 0 bases, and 6 bases stayed unmatched. Written as DNA, the CDR3 is TGCGCCAGCAGTGATGGGGACAGGGTTGGCTCCTACGAGCAGTACTTC. This gives the protein CASSDGDRVGSYEQYF.

This chain connects TRBV6-5 to TRBJ2-1, with 9 bases lining up with TRBD2. The junction had 4 bases not matched to a gene; V was cut back by 1 base and J by 6 bases. The CDR3 has 15 residues. Germline V gene data show CDR1 as MNHEY and CDR2 as SVGAGI. The CDR3 region is CASSYLAGAPNEQFF. In DNA form, the CDR3 reads TGTGCCAGCAGTTACTTAGCGGGAGCGCCCAATGAGCAGTTCTTC.

The chain joins TRBV11-2 to TRBJ1-1, with D unresolved. The CDR3 spans 13 residues. The germline gives CDR1 SGHAT, CDR2 FQNNGV. Trimming removed 5 bases from V and 0 bases from J, with 7 bases in between. CDR3 in amino acids: CASSPQLNTEAFF. The DNA of the CDR3 is TGTGCCAGCAGCCCACAACTGAACACTGAAGCTTTCTTT. Drawing the rest from reference TRBV11-2 and TRBJ1-1, the complete variable domain is EAGVAQSPRYKIIEKRQSVAFWCNPISGHATLYWYQQILGQGPKLLIQFQNNGVVDDSQLPKDRFSAERLKGVDSTLKIQPAKLEDSAVYLCASSPQLNTEAFFGQGTRLTVV.

The V and J genes are TRBV2 and TRBJ1-3; D is unresolved. The CDR3 extends over 15 amino acids. Trimming left V 1 base short and J 7 bases short, with 14 bases between. Germline V gene data show CDR1 as SNHLY and CDR2 as FYNNEI. CDR3 nucleotides: TGTGCCAGCAGTGAAGGTCCCACAGTTAGGAACACCATATATTTT. This sequence encodes CASSEGPTVRNTIYF.